The following is a T cell receptor beta chain sequence with its context. This entry comes from a study of shared clonotypes between healthy human individuals. Here immunoSEQ multiplex PCR was the method, and the copy in TCRdb shows in-frame clones only, minus some. The data hold under 650,000 clones, with approximately 95% observed a single time. The CDR3 loop spans 14 amino acids. From germline, CDR1 is MNHEY and CDR2 SMNVEV (reference sequence). Sequenced input: naive CD4+ T cells sorted from blood. The subset here: CD45RA+ positively selected. The TCR originated in a woman aged 30 to 39 in good health. The J gene is TRBJ2-5, the V gene TRBV27; no firm D call. The DNA end lines up better with TRBJ2-7; the J call may be wrong. CDR3 sequence reads: CASSLKASSYEQYF. CDR3 coding DNA: TGTGCCAGCAGTTTAAAGGCCTCTAGCTACGAGCAGTACTTC.